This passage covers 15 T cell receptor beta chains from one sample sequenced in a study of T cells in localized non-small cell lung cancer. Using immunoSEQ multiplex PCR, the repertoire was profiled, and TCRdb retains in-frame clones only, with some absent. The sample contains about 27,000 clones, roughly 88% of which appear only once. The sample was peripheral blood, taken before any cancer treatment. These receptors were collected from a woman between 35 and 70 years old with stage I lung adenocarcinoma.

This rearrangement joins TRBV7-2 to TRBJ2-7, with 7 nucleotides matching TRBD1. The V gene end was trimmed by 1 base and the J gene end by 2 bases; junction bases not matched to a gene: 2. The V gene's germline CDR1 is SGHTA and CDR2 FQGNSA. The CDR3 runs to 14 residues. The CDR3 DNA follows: TGTGCCAGCAGCTTAGGAACAGGGGCCTACGAGCAGTACTTC. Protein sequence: CASSLGTGAYEQYF.

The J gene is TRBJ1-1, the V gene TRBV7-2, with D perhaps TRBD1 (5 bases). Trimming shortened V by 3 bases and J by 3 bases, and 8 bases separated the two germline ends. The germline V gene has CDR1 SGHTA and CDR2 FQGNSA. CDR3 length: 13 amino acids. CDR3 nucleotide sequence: TGTGCCAGCAGCTTTCAGGGAGACACTGAAGCTTTCTTT. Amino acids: CASSFQGDTEAFF.

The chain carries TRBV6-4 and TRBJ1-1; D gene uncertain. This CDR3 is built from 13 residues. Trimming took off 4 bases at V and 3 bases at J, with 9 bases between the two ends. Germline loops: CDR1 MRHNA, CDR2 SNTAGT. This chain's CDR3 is CASSVKEDTEAFF. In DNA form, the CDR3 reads TGTGCCAGCAGTGTTAAGGAGGACACTGAAGCTTTCTTT.

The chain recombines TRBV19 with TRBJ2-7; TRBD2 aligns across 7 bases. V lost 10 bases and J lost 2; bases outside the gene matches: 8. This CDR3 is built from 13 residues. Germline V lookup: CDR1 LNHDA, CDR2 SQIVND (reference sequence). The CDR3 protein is CATAGGSPYEQYF. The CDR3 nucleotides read TGTGCCACCGCGGGCGGGAGTCCCTACGAGCAGTACTTC.

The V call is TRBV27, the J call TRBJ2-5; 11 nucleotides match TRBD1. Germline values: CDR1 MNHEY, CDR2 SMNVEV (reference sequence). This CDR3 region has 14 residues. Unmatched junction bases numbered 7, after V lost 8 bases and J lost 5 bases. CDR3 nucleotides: TGTGCCAGCCTCGGACAGGGGGCAGGGGAGACCCAGTACTTC. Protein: CASLGQGAGETQYF.

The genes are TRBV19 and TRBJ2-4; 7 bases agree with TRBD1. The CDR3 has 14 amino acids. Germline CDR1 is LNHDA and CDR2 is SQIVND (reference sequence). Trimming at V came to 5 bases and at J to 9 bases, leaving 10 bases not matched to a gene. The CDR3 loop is CASSVGQESSIQYF. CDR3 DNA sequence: TGTGCCAGTAGTGTCGGACAGGAAAGTTCCATTCAGTACTTC.

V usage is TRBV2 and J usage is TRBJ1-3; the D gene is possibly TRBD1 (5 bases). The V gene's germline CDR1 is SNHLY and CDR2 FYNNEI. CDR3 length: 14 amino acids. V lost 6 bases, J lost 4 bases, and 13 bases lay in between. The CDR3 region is CASRAGISGNTIYF. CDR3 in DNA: TGTGCCAGCAGGGCAGGGATTTCAGGAAACACCATATATTTT.

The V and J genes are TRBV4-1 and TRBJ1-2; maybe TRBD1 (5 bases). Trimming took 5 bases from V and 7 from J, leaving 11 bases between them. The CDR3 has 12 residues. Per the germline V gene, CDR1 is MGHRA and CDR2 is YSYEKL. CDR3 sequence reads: CASSWGGVGYTF. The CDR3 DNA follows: TGCGCCAGCAGCTGGGGGGGAGTTGGCTACACCTTC.

The CDR3 sequence is CASSLGGNQETQYF. Written as DNA, the CDR3 is TGTGCCAGCAGCTTGGGGGGTAACCAAGAGACCCAGTACTTC. The V call is TRBV5-6, the J call TRBJ2-5; D not certain. The CDR3 covers 14 residues. CDR1 is SGHDT and CDR2 is YYEEEE in the germline V gene. V dropped 0 bases and J dropped 0 bases, with 6 bases sitting between them.

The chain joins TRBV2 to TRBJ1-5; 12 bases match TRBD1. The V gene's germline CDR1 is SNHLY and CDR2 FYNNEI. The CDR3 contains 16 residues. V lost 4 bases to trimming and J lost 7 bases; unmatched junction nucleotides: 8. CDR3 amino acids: CASSVGTGGAGQPQHF. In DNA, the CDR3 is TGTGCCAGCAGTGTTGGGACAGGGGGCGCGGGCCAGCCCCAGCATTTT.

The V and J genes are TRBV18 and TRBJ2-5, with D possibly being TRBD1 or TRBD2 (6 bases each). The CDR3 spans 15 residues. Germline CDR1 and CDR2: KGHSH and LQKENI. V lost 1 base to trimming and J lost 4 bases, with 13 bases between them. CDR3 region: CASSPRGRGGETQYF. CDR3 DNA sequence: TGTGCCAGCTCACCACGCGGCAGGGGAGGAGAGACCCAGTACTTC.

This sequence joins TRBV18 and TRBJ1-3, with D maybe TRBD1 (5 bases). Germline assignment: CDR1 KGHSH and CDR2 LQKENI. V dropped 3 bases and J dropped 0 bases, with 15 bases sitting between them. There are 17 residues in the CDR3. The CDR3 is CASSPWGTANSGNTIYF. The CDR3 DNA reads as TGTGCCAGCTCACCTTGGGGCACCGCGAACTCTGGAAACACCATATATTTT. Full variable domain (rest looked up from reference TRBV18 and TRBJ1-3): NAGVMQNPRHLVRRRGQEARLRCSPMKGHSHVYWYRQLPEEGLKFMVYLQKENIIDESGMPKERFSAEFPKEGPSILRIQQVVRGDSAAYFCASSPWGTANSGNTIYFGEGSWLTVV.

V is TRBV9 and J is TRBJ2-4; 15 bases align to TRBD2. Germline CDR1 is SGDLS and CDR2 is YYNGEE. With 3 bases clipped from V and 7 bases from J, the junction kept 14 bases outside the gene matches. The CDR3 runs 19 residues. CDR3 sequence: CASSARGLAGGGGENIQYF. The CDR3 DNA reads TGTGCCAGCAGCGCCCGGGGACTAGCGGGAGGCGGGGGGGAGAACATTCAGTACTTC.

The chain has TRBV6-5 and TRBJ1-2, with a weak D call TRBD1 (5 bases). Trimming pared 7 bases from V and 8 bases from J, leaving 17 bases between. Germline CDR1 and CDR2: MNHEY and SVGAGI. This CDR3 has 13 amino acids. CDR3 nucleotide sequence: TGTGCCAGCACCTTACCAGGGTTCGGCGGCTACACCTTC. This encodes CASTLPGFGGYTF.

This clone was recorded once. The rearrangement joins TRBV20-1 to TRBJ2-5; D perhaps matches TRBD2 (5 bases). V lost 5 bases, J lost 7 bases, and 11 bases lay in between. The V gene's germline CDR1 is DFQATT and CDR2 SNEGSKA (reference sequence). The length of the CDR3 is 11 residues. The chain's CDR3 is CSAGDEGTQYF. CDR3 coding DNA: TGCAGTGCTGGTGATGAGGGGACCCAGTACTTC.